This T cell receptor (beta chain) was sequenced during a study of cytomegalovirus exposure and HLA in healthy donors. A remark on this clone: Its antigen remains unidentified.

From germline, CDR1 is WNHNN and CDR2 SYGVQD (reference sequence). V was pared by 6 bases and J by 0 bases, with 17 bases between. This CDR3 has 16 residues. Study-level points and caveats: Across HLA loci, a later analysis found differing TCR association rates, with DRB1 most and HLA-C fewest.

13 Jbeta primers and 60 Vbeta primers were used for the PCR. Sequencing used immunoSEQ multiplex PCR; TCRdb keeps in-frame clones, though not all of them. The sample has some 120,000 clones, 81% seen once. The receptor comes from a middle-aged woman in good health and CMV-seronegative. Sequenced sample: PBMCs. The rearrangement joins TRBV10-1 to TRBJ2-5; maybe TRBD2 (5 bases). The CDR3 sequence is CASRPPIRDYQETQYF. The CDR3 DNA reads TGCGCCAGCAGACCACCTATCCGGGATTACCAAGAGACCCAGTACTTC.